The present T cell receptor beta chain was sequenced within a study of blood T cell repertoires in COVID-19. At the level of the study: The samples span acute and convalescent COVID-19 from the United States, Italy and Spain.

This CDR3 comprises 15 residues. After removal of 5 bases from V and 2 bases from J, the junction contained 5 bases not matched to a gene. The germline CDR1 and CDR2 sequences are SEHNR and FQNEAQ (reference sequence). In the authors' workflow: Nucleated cell counts were estimated from reference gene primer amplification. Sequencing used immunoSEQ multiplex PCR; TCRdb keeps in-frame clones, though not all of them. V and J calls and clone size are as listed in that table; D and trimming were resolved from the DNA. The sample has under 200,000 clones, about 87% seen once. The receptor's source is a man between 60 and 75 years old with acute or convalescent COVID-19. Sequencing input: peripheral blood. The V call is TRBV7-9, the J call TRBJ1-1; TRBD1 agrees at 10 bases. The CDR3 loop is CASSPRDRGNTEAFF. The CDR3, as DNA: TGTGCCAGCAGCCCCCGGGACAGGGGTAACACTGAAGCTTTCTTT.